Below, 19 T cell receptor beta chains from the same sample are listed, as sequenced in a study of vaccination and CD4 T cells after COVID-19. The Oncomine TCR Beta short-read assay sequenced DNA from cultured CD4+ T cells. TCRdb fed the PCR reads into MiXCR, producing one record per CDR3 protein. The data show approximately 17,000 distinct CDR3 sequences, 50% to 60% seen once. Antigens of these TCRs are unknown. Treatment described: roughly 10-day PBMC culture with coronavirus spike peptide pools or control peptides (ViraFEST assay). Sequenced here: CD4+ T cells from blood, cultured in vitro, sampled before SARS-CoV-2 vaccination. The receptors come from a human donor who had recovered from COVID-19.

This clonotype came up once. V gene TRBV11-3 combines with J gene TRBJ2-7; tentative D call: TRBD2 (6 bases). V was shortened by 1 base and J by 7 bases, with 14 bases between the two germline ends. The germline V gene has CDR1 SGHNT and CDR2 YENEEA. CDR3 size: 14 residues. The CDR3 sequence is CASSLVVTRREQYF. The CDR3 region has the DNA TGTGCCAGCAGCTTAGTTGTGACTAGGAGGGAGCAGTACTTC.

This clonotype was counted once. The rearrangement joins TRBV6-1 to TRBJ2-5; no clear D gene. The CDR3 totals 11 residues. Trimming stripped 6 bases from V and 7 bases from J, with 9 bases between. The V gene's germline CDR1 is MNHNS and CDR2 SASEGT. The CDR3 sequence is CASSHAGTQYF. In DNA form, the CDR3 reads TGTGCCAGCAGCCACGCCGGGACCCAGTACTTC.

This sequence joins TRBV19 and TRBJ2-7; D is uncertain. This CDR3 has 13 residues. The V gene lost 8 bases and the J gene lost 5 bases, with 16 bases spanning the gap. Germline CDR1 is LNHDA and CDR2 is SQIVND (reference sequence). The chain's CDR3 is CASSLAGAHEQYF. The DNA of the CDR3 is TGTGCCAGTTCCCTGGCAGGCGCCCACGAGCAGTACTTC.

The CDR3 DNA sequence: TGTGCCAGCAGTGAATGGGGGTCTGGTCAGCCCCAGCATTTT. Its protein product is CASSEWGSGQPQHF. The chain employs TRBV6-1 and TRBJ1-5; D might be TRBD1 (5 bases). V lost 2 bases and J lost 6, with 11 bases in between. The CDR3 is 14 amino acids. CDR1 is MNHNS, CDR2 SASEGT, per germline.

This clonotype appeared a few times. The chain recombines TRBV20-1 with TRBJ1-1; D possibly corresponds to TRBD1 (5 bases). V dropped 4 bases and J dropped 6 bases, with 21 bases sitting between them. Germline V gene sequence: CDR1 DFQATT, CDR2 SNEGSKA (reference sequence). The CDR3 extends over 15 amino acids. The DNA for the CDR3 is TGCAGTGCTATCCCGCCCTCGGGGCCTTCCGCTGAAGCTTTCTTT. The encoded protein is CSAIPPSGPSAEAFF.

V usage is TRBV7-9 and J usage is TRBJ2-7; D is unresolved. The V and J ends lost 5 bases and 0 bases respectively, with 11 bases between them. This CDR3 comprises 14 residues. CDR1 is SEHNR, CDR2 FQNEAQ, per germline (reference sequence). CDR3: CASSPTSSSYEQYF. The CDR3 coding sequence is TGTGCCAGCAGCCCCACCAGCTCCTCCTACGAGCAGTACTTC.

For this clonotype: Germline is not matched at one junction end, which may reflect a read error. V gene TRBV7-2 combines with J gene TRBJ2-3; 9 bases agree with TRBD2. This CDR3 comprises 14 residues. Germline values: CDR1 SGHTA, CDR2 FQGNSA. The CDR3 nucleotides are TGTGCCAGCAGTTTAGCGGGAGTGGCAGATACGCAGTATTTT. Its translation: CASSLAGVADTQYF.

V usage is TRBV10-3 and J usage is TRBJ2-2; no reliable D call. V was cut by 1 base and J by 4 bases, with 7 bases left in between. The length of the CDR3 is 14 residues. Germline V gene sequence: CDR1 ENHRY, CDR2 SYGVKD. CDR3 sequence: CAISELQTTGELFF. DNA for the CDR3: TGTGCCATCAGTGAGTTACAGACCACCGGGGAGCTGTTTTTT.

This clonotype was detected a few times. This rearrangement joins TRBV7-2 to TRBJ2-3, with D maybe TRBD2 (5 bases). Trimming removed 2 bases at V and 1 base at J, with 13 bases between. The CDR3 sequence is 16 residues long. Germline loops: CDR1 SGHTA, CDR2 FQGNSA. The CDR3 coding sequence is TGTGCCAGCAGCTTATGGGATAGCGATGGCACAGATACGCAGTATTTT. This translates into CASSLWDSDGTDTQYF.

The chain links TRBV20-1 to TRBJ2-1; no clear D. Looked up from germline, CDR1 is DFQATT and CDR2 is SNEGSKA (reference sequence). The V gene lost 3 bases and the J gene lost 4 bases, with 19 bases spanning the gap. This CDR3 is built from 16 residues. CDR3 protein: CSARSQQHTSYNEQFF. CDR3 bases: TGCAGTGCTAGGTCCCAACAGCATACTTCTTACAATGAGCAGTTCTTC.

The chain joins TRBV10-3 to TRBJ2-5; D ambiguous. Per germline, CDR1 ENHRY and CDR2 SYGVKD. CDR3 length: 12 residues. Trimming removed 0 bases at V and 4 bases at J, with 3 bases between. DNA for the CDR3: TGTGCCATCAGTGAGTCTGGAGAGACCCAGTACTTC. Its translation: CAISESGETQYF.

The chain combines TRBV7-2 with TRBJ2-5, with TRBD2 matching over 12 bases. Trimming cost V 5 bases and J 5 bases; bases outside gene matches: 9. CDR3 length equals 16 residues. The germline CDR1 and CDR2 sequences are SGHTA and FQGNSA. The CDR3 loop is CASSPTSGSGGETQYF. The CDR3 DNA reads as TGTGCCAGCAGCCCGACTAGCGGGAGTGGGGGCGAGACCCAGTACTTC.

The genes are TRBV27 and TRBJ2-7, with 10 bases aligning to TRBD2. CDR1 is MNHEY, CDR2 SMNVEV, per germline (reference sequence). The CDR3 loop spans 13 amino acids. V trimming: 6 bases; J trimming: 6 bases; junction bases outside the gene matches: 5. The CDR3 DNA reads TGTGCCAGCAGGCTAGCGGGAGTTGGCGAGCAGTACTTC. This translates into CASRLAGVGEQYF.

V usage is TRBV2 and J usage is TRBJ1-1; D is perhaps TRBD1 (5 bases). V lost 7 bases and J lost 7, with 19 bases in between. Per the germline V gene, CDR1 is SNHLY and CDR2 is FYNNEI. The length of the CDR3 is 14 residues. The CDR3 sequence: CASNRDPKQDEAFF. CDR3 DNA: TGTGCCAGCAATCGAGATCCGAAACAGGATGAAGCTTTCTTT.

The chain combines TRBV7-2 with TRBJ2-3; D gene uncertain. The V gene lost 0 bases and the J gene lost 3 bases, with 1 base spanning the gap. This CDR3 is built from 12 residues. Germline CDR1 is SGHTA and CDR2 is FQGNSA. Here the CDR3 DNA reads TGTGCCAGCAGCTTAGCGACAGATACGCAGTATTTT. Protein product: CASSLATDTQYF.

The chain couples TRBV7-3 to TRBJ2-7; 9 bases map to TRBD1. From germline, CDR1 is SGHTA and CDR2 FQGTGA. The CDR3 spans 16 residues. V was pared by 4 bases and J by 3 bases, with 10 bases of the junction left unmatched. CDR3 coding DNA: TGTGCCAGCAGCTCGTCACCGGGACAGGGTATCTACGAGCAGTACTTC. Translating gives CASSSSPGQGIYEQYF.

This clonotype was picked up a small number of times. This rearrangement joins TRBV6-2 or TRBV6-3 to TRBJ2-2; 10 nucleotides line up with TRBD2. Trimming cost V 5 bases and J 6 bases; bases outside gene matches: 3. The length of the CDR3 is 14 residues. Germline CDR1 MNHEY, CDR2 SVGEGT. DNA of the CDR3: TGTGCCAGCAGTCGAGCGGGAGGGCCCGGGGAGCTGTTTTTT. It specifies CASSRAGGPGELFF.

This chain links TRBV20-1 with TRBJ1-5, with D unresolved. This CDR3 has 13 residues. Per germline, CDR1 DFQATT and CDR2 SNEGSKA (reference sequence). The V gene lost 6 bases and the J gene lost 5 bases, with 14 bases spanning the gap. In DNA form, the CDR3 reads TGCAGTGCAAGGACCTCTGGTGATCAGCCCCAGCATTTT. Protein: CSARTSGDQPQHF.

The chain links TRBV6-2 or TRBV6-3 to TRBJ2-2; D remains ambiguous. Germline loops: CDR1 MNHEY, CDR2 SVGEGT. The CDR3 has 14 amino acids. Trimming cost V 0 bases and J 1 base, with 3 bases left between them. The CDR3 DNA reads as TGTGCCAGCAGTTACTCGTGGAACACCGGGGAGCTGTTTTTT. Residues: CASSYSWNTGELFF.